This T cell receptor beta chain emerged from a study of blood T cells in healthy people across ages. Study-wide results and limits: Comparison with aged donors showed that long-lived donors had more naive CD4+ cells and higher diversity.

Through a sample-barcoded 5' primer and a J-beta primer mix, a second PCR was run for about 6 to 11 cycles. TCRdb ran MiXCR on the 5' RACE reads and lists one entry per CDR3 protein. Of roughly 800,000 distinct CDR3 sequences detected, 58% appear once; the ten largest clones hold approximately 23%. The CDR3 spans 14 residues. Germline V CDR1 and CDR2: MNHNY, SVGAGI (reference sequence). The germline V and J ends were trimmed by 2 bases and 4 bases, with 8 bases remaining between them. There are a few counts of this clonotype. The antigen is unknown. The sample comprised blood. The chain couples TRBV6-6 to TRBJ2-2; possibly TRBD1 or TRBD2 for D (6 bases each). The sequence came from a man aged 25-45 years in good health. The DNA of the CDR3 is TGTGCCAGCAGTTACCCGGGGGCCACCGGGGAGCTGTTTTTT. Protein sequence: CASSYPGATGELFF.